This T cell receptor beta chain was sequenced during a study of T cells after yellow fever vaccination. Study-wide points: In FACS-sorted repertoires, abundant clonotypes from the bulk population could appear as contaminants.

This clonotype was seen many times. Its antigen is currently unknown. TCRdb reanalysed the 5' RACE reads using MiXCR and keeps one entry per CDR3 protein. The sample carries 450,000 to 600,000 distinct CDR3 sequences, less than 15% recorded once. The V end lost 6 bases, the J end lost 8 bases, and 11 bases lay between the germline ends. This CDR3 comprises 12 residues. The sequencing here drew on PBMCs, taken on the day of the yellow fever booster vaccination. The chain carries TRBV12-3 or TRBV12-4 and TRBJ2-1; no definite D call. The clonotype originates from a man aged 25 to 40 who received the YFV17D yellow fever vaccine. The CDR3 protein is CASRVLVYEQFF. CDR3 DNA: TGTGCCAGCAGAGTCTTGGTCTATGAGCAGTTCTTC.